There are a few counts of the clone carrying this TCR beta chain. Trimming cost V 2 bases and J 5 bases, with 7 bases left between them. The CDR3 is made up of 13 amino acids. Under the authors' procedure: By means of reference gene primer amplification, nucleated cell counts were estimated. Clones were sequenced by immunoSEQ multiplex PCR, and TCRdb holds only the in-frame ones, with some missing. V and J calls and clone size come straight from that table; D and trimming were deduced from the DNA. The sample records about 68,000 clones, roughly 84% being singletons. This specimen belongs to a study of blood T cell repertoires in COVID-19. Study-level information: Both acute and convalescent COVID-19 samples were obtained from the United States, Italy and Spain.

This TCR derives from a man aged 50 or older with active COVID-19. The V call is TRBV12-3 or TRBV12-4, the J call TRBJ2-4; D not resolved. Input material: peripheral blood. CDR3 region: CASSLYLQNIQYF. The CDR3 DNA is TGTGCCAGCAGTTTATACTTACAAAACATTCAGTACTTC.